This T cell receptor beta chain was observed in a study of T cells in Graves' hyperthyroidism and ophthalmopathy. Study-wide findings and caveats: Appearing also in blood were most of the thyroid clonotypes expanded above 0.001.

About this clonotype itself: The antigen is not known.

Amplification targeted TCR beta CDR3 regions from RNA transcripts. Using the HTBI primer set, a first-round RT-PCR was run on the TCR CDR3. TCRdb processed the multiplex PCR reads anew with MiXCR; each CDR3 protein has one entry. The data show a few hundred thousand distinct CDR3 sequences, under 20% seen once. V was clipped by 5 bases and J by 0 bases; unmatched bases: 13. The CDR3 is 18 residues long. A lack of ophthalmopathy progression within 18 months defined stable Graves' hyperthyroidism. The source is a woman younger than 35 with Graves' hyperthyroidism. J is TRBJ2-7 and V is TRBV12-3 or TRBV12-4; 10 bases fit TRBD2. Sequenced input: blood. The CDR3 protein is CASSPTHSTSGVSYEQYF. The CDR3 coding sequence is TGTGCCAGCAGTCCCACCCATTCAACTAGCGGGGTCTCCTACGAGCAGTACTTC.